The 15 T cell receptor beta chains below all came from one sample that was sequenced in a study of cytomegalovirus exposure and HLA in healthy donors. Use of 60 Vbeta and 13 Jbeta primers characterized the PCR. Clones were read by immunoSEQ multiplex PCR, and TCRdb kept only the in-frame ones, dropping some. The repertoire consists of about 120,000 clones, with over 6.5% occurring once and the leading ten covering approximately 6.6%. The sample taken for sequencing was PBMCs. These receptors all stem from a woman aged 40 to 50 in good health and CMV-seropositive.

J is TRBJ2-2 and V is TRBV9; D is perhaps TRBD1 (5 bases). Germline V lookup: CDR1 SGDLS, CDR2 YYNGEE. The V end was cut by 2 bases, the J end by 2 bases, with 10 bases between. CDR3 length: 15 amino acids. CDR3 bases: TGTGCCAGCAGCGTCAGGGTCCTAAACACCGGGGAGCTGTTTTTT. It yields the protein CASSVRVLNTGELFF.

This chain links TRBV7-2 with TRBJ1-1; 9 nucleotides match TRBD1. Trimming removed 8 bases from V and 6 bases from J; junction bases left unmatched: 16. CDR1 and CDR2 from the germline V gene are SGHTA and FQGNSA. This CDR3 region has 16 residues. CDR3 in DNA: TGTGCCAGCTCAGGAGAAACGACAGGGGGAAATGCTGAAGCTTTCTTT. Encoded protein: CASSGETTGGNAEAFF.

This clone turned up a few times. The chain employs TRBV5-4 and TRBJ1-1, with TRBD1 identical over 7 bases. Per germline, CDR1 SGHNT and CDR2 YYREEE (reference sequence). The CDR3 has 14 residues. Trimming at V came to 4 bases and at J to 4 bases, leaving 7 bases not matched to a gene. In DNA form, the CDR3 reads TGTGCCAGCAGCAATTTGGACAGGTCCACTGAAGCTTTCTTT. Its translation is CASSNLDRSTEAFF.

The CDR3 DNA follows: TGTGCCAGCAGGCCGGGACAGGGGGATGTAAAACTGTTTTTT. It encodes CASRPGQGDVKLFF. The chain uses TRBV6-5 and TRBJ1-4; 11 bases line up with TRBD1. The trim removed 6 bases at V and 10 bases at J, leaving 7 bases unmatched. The germline V gene has CDR1 MNHEY and CDR2 SVGAGI. The CDR3 loop spans 14 amino acids.

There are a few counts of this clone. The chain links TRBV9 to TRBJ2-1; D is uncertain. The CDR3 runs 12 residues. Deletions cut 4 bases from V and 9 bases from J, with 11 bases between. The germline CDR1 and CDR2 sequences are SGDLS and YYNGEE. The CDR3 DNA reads TGTGCCAGCAGCCCCCACCTAGGTGAGCAGTTCTTC. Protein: CASSPHLGEQFF.

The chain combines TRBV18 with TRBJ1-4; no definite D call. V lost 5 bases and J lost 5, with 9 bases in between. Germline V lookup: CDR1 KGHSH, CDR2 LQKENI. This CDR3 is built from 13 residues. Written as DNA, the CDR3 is TGTGCCAGCTCAATCGGCGGGAATGAAAAACTGTTTTTT. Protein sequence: CASSIGGNEKLFF.

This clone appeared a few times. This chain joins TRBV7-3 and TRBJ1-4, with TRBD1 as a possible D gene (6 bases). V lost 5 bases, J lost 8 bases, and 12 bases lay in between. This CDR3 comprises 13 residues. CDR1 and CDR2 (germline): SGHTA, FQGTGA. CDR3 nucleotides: TGTGCCAGCAGCAACAGGGTGGGGGAAAAACTGTTTTTT. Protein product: CASSNRVGEKLFF.

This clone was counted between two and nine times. The CDR3 sequence: CASSFATGAEQYF. CDR3 nucleotide sequence: TGTGCCAGCAGCTTCGCGACAGGTGCCGAGCAGTACTTC. V and J are TRBV13 and TRBJ2-7; a weak D match, TRBD1 (6 bases). This CDR3 region has 13 residues. Germline CDR1 PRHDT, CDR2 FYEKMQ (reference sequence). With 3 bases removed from V and 6 bases from J, the gap between germline ends came to 12 bases.

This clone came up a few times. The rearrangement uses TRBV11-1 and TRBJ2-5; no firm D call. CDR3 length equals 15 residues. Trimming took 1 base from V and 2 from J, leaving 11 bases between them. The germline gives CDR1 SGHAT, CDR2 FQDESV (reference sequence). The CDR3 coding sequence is TGTGCCAGCAGCTTAGTGGGCATCAATCAAGAGACCCAGTACTTC. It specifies CASSLVGINQETQYF.

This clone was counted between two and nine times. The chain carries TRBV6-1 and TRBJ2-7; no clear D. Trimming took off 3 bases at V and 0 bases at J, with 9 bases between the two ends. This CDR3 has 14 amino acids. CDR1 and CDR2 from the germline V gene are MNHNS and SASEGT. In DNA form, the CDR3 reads TGTGCCAGCAGTGAGGCGAGGAGCTCCTACGAGCAGTACTTC. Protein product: CASSEARSSYEQYF.

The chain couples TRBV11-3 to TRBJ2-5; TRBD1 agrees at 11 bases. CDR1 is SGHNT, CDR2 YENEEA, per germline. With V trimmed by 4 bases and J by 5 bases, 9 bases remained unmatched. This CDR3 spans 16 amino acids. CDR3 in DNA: TGTGCCAGCAGCTCAGGACAGGGGGCGACACGGGAGACCCAGTACTTC. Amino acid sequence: CASSSGQGATRETQYF.

The DNA for the CDR3 is TGTGCCAGCAGCGTAGCTCCAGGGGCCACTGAAGCTTTCTTT. Translating gives CASSVAPGATEAFF. The chain couples TRBV9 to TRBJ1-1; D might be TRBD1 (6 bases). Deletions cut 0 bases from V and 4 bases from J, with 10 bases between. CDR3 length: 14 residues. Germline V gene lookup returns CDR1 SGDLS and CDR2 YYNGEE.

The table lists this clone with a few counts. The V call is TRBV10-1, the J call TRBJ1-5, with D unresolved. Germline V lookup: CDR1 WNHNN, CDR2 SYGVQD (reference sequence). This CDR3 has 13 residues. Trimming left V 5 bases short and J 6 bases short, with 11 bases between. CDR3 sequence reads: CASSTKIGQPQHF. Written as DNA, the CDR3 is TGCGCCAGCAGTACTAAGATTGGTCAGCCCCAGCATTTT.

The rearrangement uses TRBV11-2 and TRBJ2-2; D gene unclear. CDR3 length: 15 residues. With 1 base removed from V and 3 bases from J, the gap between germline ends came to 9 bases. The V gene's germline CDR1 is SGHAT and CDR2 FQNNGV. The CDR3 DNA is TGTGCCAGCAGCTTAGGTCAGAGCGACACCGGGGAGCTGTTTTTT. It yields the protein CASSLGQSDTGELFF.

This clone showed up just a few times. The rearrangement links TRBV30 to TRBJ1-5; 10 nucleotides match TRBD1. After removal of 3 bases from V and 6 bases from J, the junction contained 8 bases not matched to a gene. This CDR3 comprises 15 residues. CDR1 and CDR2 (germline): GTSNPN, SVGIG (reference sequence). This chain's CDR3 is CAWSPGTGVFQPQHF. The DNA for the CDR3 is TGTGCCTGGAGCCCCGGGACAGGGGTTTTTCAGCCCCAGCATTTT. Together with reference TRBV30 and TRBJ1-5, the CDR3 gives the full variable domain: SQTIHQWPATLVQPVGSPLSLECTVEGTSNPNLYWYRQAAGRGLQLLFYSVGIGQISSEVPQNLSASRPQDRQFILSSKKLLLSDSGFYLCAWSPGTGVFQPQHFGDGTRLSIL.